This T cell receptor (beta chain) was identified during a study of blood T cell repertoires in COVID-19. The CDR3 length is 16 residues. The V and J ends lost 7 bases and 7 bases respectively, with 24 bases between them. Germline V CDR1 and CDR2: SGDLS, YYNGEE. Libraries were prepared by immunoSEQ multiplex PCR; TCRdb keeps only in-frame clonotypes and omits some of them. The profile shows about 250,000 clones, about 85% of them singletons. The chain employs TRBV9 and TRBJ1-5, with no clear D. This receptor was taken from a woman aged 45-65 years who had recovered from COVID-19. The sample was PBMCs or T cells enriched from blood (not recorded which). CDR3 sequence (DNA): TGTGCCAGCCGAACAGAAGATGGCGTAGGCCACCAGCCCCAGCATTTT. Its translation is CASRTEDGVGHQPQHF. Full variable domain (outside the CDR3, taken from reference TRBV9 and TRBJ1-5): DSGVTQTPKHLITATGQRVTLRCSPRSGDLSVYWYQQSLDQGLQFLIQYYNGEERAKGNILERFSAQQFPDLHSELNLSSLELGDSALYFCASRTEDGVGHQPQHFGDGTRLSIL.